What follows are 18 T cell receptor beta chains derived from one specimen sequenced in a study of OX40 agonist ivuxolimab in advanced cancers. The repertoire was sequenced with immunoSEQ multiplex PCR; TCRdb's copy has only in-frame clones and lacks some. The sample includes tens of thousands of clones, roughly 80% of them seen just once. Sequencing was performed on CD4+ or CD8+ T cells sorted from blood, taken in a trial of the OX40 agonist ivuxolimab. The source is an adult with an advanced solid tumor such as melanoma, head and neck, liver or kidney cancer.

The chain is built from TRBV21-1 and TRBJ2-5; the table gives TRBD2 as D, unverified against the DNA. TRBV21-1 is termed a pseudogene. The CDR3 consists of 13 residues. In nucleotides, the CDR3 is TGTGCCAGCAGCCCTAGGCCCCACGAGACCCAGTACTTC. Protein sequence: CASSPRPHETQYF.

V is TRBV4-3 and J is TRBJ1-5; 11 bases agree with TRBD1. The CDR3 length is 16 residues. J gave up 3 bases and V 0 bases, and 1 base lay outside the gene matches. Germline V lookup: CDR1 LGHNA, CDR2 YSLEER. The CDR3 spells CASSQEDRGHNQPQHF. Written as DNA, the CDR3 is TGCGCCAGCAGCCAAGAGGACAGGGGGCACAATCAGCCCCAGCATTTT.

The chain carries TRBV7-9 and TRBJ2-1; D remains unclear. V dropped 7 bases and J dropped 0 bases, with 19 bases sitting between them. This CDR3 region has 17 residues. The V gene's germline CDR1 is SEHNR and CDR2 FQNEAQ (reference sequence). CDR3 protein: CASNPRTANSSYNEQFF. In DNA form, the CDR3 reads TGTGCCAGCAACCCAAGGACGGCTAATAGCTCCTACAATGAGCAGTTCTTC.

The CDR3 DNA reads TGTGCCAGCAGTTGGGGTTTAGCGGGGGGGCCTAAAAATGAGCAGTTCTTC. Translation gives CASSWGLAGGPKNEQFF. V usage is TRBV28 and J usage is TRBJ2-1; 11 bases line up with TRBD2. The ends lost 4 bases at V and 7 bases at J; junction bases unmatched: 12. This CDR3 region has 17 residues. Looked up from germline, CDR1 is MDHEN and CDR2 is SYDVKM. The entire variable domain, with the rest obtained from reference TRBV28 and TRBJ2-1, is as follows: DVKVTQSSRYLVKRTGEKVFLECVQDMDHENMFWYRQDPGLGLRLIYFSYDVKMKEKGDIPEGYSVSREKKERFSLILESASTNQTSMYLCASSWGLAGGPKNEQFFGPGTRLTVL.

The chain uses TRBV7-9 and TRBJ1-1; 10 bases map to TRBD1. J gave up 6 bases and V 3 bases, and 7 bases lay outside the gene matches. The V gene's germline CDR1 is SEHNR and CDR2 FQNEAQ (reference sequence). The CDR3 sequence is 15 residues long. CDR3 amino acids: CASSLEGQGKSEAFF. CDR3 bases: TGTGCCAGCAGCTTGGAGGGACAGGGGAAATCTGAAGCTTTCTTT.

This rearrangement joins TRBV7-8 to TRBJ1-2, with 7 bases lining up with TRBD1. Trimming at V came to 0 bases and at J to 4 bases, leaving 14 bases not matched to a gene. Looked up from germline, CDR1 is SGHVS and CDR2 is FQNEAQ. The CDR3 loop spans 18 amino acids. The CDR3 reads CASSLAPFDRVRLYGYTF. CDR3 nucleotide sequence: TGTGCCAGCAGCTTAGCCCCATTTGACAGGGTGAGACTCTATGGCTACACCTTC.

In DNA form, the CDR3 reads TGTGCCAGCACCCCGCCTGGGAGTATGCTCGAGCAGTACTTC. This encodes CASTPPGSMLEQYF. V is TRBV6-6 and J is TRBJ2-7; the D gene is possibly TRBD2 (5 bases). The CDR3 contains 14 residues. CDR1 MNHNY and CDR2 SVGAGI come from the germline V gene (reference sequence). Trimming removed 7 bases from V and 6 bases from J, with 19 bases in between.

This chain joins TRBV27 and TRBJ1-3; no clear D gene. The V and J ends lost 1 base and 4 bases respectively, with 5 bases between them. Germline-derived CDR1 and CDR2 are MNHEY and SMNVEV (reference sequence). The CDR3 is 13 residues long. The CDR3 sequence: CASSLYGGNTIYF. Here the CDR3 DNA reads TGTGCCAGCAGTTTATATGGGGGAAACACCATATATTTT.

This clone was observed once. The J gene is TRBJ1-1, the V gene TRBV27, with D unclear. Trimming shortened V by 5 bases and J by 1 base, and 20 bases separated the two germline ends. The germline gives CDR1 MNHEY, CDR2 SMNVEV (reference sequence). This CDR3 spans 17 amino acids. The CDR3 DNA is TGTGCCAGCAGTAGTGGACTCACGGCCTTCAGGAACACTGAAGCTTTCTTT. As protein: CASSSGLTAFRNTEAFF.

This clone was detected a few times. The gene calls are TRBV19 and TRBJ1-5; D gene ambiguous. CDR1 is LNHDA and CDR2 is SQIVND in the germline V gene (reference sequence). The V end was cut by 8 bases, the J end by 4 bases, with 12 bases between. This CDR3 is 13 amino acids long. Here the CDR3 reads CASDLGRNQPQHF. The CDR3 bases are TGTGCCAGTGATCTTGGGCGGAATCAGCCCCAGCATTTT.

In this sample, this clone turned up a few times. CDR3 sequence: CATSRTGTGDFTEAFF. The CDR3 nucleotides read TGTGCCACCAGCAGGACCGGGACAGGGGATTTCACTGAAGCTTTCTTT. J is TRBJ1-1 and V is TRBV15, with TRBD1 matching over 10 bases. Germline lookup yields CDR1 LNHNV and CDR2 YYDKDF (reference sequence). Trimming cost V 3 bases and J 4 bases; bases outside gene matches: 8. This CDR3 region has 16 residues. Together with reference TRBV15 and TRBJ1-1, the CDR3 gives the full variable domain: DAMVIQNPRYQVTQFGKPVTLSCSQTLNHNVMYWYQQKSSQAPKLLFHYYDKDFNNEADTPDNFQSRRPNTSFCFLDIRSPGLGDTAMYLCATSRTGTGDFTEAFFGQGTRLTVV.

This chain uses TRBV11-1 with TRBJ2-1, with 7 bases fitting TRBD1. Germline loops: CDR1 SGHAT, CDR2 FQDESV (reference sequence). J was trimmed by 6 bases and V by 5 bases; bases with no gene match: 7. The CDR3 runs 14 residues. Written as DNA, the CDR3 is TGTGCCAGCAGCCGGGGACAGAAGATCAATGAGCAGTTCTTC. Protein sequence: CASSRGQKINEQFF.

The CDR3 sequence: CASRAGIYEQYV. The CDR3 bases are TGTGCCAGCCGGGCAGGGATCTACGAGCAGTACGTC. The genes are TRBV19 and TRBJ2-7; possibly TRBD1 for D (5 bases). The CDR3 runs 12 residues. Per germline, CDR1 LNHDA and CDR2 SQIVND (reference sequence). Trimming left V 9 bases short and J 3 bases short, with 12 bases between.

J is TRBJ1-2 and V is TRBV5-5, with TRBD1 as a possible D gene (5 bases). The germline V and J ends were trimmed by 5 bases and 3 bases, with 14 bases remaining between them. CDR3 length: 14 residues. CDR1 SGHKS and CDR2 YYEKEE come from the germline V gene (reference sequence). CDR3 bases: TGTGCCAGCAGGCCTACCCAGGGTGACTATGGCTACACCTTC. Its translation: CASRPTQGDYGYTF.

The V and J genes are TRBV5-1 and TRBJ1-5; D possibly corresponds to TRBD1 (5 bases). The V and J ends lost 1 base and 3 bases respectively, with 14 bases between them. CDR1 is SGHRS, CDR2 YFSETQ, per germline. The CDR3 sequence is 16 residues long. CDR3 loop: CASSLTGGIHNQPQHF. In nucleotides, the CDR3 is TGCGCCAGCAGCTTGACCGGGGGGATTCACAATCAGCCCCAGCATTTT.

The chain combines TRBV6-1 with TRBJ1-4; the D is unclear. Trimming pared 6 bases from V and 7 bases from J, leaving 18 bases between. Germline CDR1 is MNHNS and CDR2 is SASEGT. This CDR3 comprises 15 residues. CDR3 sequence reads: CASRDLRGAREKLFF. The CDR3 coding sequence is TGTGCCAGCAGAGACCTCCGGGGAGCCCGTGAAAAACTGTTTTTT.

V gene TRBV6-6 combines with J gene TRBJ1-5; the D gene is possibly TRBD1 (5 bases). CDR1 is MNHNY, CDR2 SVGAGI, per germline (reference sequence). Between the trimmed V and J ends, which lost 5 bases and 1 base, there was a span of 9 bases. This CDR3 region has 14 residues. CDR3 DNA sequence: TGTGCCAGCAGTCCCTCAGGGAGCAATCAGCCCCAGCATTTT. Protein sequence: CASSPSGSNQPQHF.

J is TRBJ1-2 and V is TRBV7-2; D ambiguous. V was pared by 5 bases and J by 1 base, with 2 bases between. The CDR3 is 11 amino acids. Germline V gives CDR1 SGHTA, CDR2 FQGNSA. CDR3 protein: CASSINYGYTF. The DNA for the CDR3 is TGTGCCAGCAGCATTAACTATGGCTACACCTTC.